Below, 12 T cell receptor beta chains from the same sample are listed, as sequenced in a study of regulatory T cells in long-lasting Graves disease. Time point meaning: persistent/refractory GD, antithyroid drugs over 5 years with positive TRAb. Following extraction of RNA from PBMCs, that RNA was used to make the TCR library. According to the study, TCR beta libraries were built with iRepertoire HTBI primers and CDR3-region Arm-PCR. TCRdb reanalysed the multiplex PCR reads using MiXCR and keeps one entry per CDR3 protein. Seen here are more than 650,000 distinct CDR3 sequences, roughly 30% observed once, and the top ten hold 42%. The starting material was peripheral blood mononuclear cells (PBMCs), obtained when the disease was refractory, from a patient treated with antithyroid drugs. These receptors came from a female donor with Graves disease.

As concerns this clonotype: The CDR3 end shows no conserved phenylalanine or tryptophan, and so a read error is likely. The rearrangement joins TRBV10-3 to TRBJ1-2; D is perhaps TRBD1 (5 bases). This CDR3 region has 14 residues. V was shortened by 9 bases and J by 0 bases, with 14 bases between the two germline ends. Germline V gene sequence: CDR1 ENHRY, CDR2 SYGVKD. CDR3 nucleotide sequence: TGTGCCATACGCTGGGACGGACCTAACTATGGCTACACCTCC. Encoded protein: CAIRWDGPNYGYTS.

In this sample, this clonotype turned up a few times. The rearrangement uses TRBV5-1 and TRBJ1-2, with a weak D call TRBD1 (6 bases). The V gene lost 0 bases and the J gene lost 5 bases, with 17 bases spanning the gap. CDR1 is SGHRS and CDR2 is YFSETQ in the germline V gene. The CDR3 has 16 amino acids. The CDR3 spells CASSLAQGSRGYGYTF. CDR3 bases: TGCGCCAGCAGCTTGGCCCAGGGGTCGCGAGGGTATGGCTACACCTTC.

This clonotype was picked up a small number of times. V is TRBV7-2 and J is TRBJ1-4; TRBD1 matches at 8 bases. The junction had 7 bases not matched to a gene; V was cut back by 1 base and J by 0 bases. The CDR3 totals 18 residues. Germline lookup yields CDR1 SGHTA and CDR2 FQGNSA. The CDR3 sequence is CASSLVGTGAATNEKLFF. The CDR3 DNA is TGTGCCAGCAGCTTAGTCGGGACAGGAGCAGCAACTAATGAAAAACTGTTTTTT.

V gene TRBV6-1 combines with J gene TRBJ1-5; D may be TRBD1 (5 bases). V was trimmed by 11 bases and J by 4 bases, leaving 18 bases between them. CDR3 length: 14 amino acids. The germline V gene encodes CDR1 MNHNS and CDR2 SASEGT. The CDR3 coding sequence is TGTGCCTCCGGGGGGGGGACGTATAATCAGCCCCAGCATTTT. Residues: CASGGGTYNQPQHF.

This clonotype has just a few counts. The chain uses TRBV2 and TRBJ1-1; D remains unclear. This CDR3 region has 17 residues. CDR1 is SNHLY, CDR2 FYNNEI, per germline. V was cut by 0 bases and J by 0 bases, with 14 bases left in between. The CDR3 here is CASSEAPYDTMNTEAFF. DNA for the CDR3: TGTGCCAGCAGTGAAGCGCCTTACGACACTATGAACACTGAAGCTTTCTTT.

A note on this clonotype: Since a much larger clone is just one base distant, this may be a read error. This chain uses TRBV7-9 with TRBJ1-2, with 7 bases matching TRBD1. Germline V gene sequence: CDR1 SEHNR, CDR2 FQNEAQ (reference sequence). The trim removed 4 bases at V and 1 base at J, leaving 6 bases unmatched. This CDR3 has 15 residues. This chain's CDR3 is CASSSGQDHNYGYTF. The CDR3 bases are TGTGCCAGCAGCTCAGGACAGGACCATAACTATGGCTACACCTTC.

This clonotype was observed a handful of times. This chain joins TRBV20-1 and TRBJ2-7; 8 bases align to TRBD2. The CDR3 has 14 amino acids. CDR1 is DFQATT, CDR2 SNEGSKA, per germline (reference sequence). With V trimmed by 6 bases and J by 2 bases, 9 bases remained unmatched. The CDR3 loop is CSANFRGGTYEQYF. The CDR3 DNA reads TGCAGTGCCAATTTCCGGGGGGGGACCTACGAGCAGTACTTC.

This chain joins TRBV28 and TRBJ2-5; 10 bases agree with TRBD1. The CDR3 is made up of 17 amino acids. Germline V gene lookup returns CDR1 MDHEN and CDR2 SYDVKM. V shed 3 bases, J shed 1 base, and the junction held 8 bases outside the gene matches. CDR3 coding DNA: TGTGCCAGCAGTTTCCCTAGGGGACAGGGGAGCCAAGAGACCCAGTACTTC. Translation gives CASSFPRGQGSQETQYF.

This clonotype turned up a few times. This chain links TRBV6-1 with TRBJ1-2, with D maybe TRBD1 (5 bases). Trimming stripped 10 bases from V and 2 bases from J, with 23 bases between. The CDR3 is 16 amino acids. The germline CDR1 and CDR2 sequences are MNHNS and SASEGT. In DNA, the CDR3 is TGTGCCATCAGGGAAAGAGACAAGACAGAAAACTATGGCTACACCTTC. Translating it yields CAIRERDKTENYGYTF.

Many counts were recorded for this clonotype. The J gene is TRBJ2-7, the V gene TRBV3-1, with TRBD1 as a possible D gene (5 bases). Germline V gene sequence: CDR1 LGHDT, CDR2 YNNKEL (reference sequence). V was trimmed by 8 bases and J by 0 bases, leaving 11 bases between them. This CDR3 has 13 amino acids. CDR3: CASSVDISYEQYF. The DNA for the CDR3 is TGTGCCAGCTCGGTGGACATCTCCTACGAGCAGTACTTC.

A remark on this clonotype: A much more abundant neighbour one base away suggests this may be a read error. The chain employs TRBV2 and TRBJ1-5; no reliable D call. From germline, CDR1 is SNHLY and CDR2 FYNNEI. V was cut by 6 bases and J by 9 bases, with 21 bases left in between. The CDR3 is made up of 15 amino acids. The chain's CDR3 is CASSARPDSRRPQHF. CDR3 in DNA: TGTGCCAGCAGCGCCCGTCCGGACTCGAGGCGGCCCCAGCATTTT.

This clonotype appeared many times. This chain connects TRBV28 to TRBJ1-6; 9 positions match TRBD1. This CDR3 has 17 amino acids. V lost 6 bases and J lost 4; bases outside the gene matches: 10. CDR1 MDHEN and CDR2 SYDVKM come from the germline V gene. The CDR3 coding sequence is TGTGCCAGCAGGGACAGGGGTTTCAATCTATATAATTCACCCCTCCACTTT. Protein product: CASRDRGFNLYNSPLHF.